Presented here are 3 T cell receptor beta chains from one specimen sequenced in a study of regulatory T cells in long-lasting Graves disease. iRepertoire HTBI primers and Arm-PCR of CDR3 regions built TCR beta libraries. TCRdb re-analysed the multiplex PCR reads in MiXCR, keeping a single row per CDR3 protein. The sample has 300,000 to 400,000 distinct CDR3 sequences, 20% seen once; the top ten hold approximately 31%. Time point specified: persistent/refractory GD, antithyroid drugs over 5 years with positive TRAb. RNA isolated from PBMCs was used to make the TCR library. Sample: peripheral blood mononuclear cells (PBMCs), taken when the disease was refractory, from a patient treated with antithyroid drugs. Every receptor here comes from a female donor with Graves disease.

This clonotype was seen a handful of times. The V and J genes are TRBV15 and TRBJ2-7; 8 bases line up with TRBD2. J was trimmed by 1 base and V by 3 bases; bases with no gene match: 14. CDR1 and CDR2 (germline): LNHNV, YYDKDF (reference sequence). This CDR3 is built from 18 residues. CDR3 loop: CATSSPSPLAGLSYEQYF. CDR3 in DNA: TGTGCCACCAGCAGTCCATCACCCTTAGCGGGACTATCCTACGAGCAGTACTTC.

This clonotype was found a few times. The V call is TRBV2, the J call TRBJ2-2, with TRBD2 matching 13 bases. Germline lookup yields CDR1 SNHLY and CDR2 FYNNEI. V trimming: 6 bases; J trimming: 6 bases; junction bases outside the gene matches: 16. The CDR3 spans 19 residues. The CDR3 nucleotides are TGTGCCAGCAGACTAAGCGGACTAGCGGGAGTGGTGAAGGCCGGGGAGCTGTTTTTT. This encodes CASRLSGLAGVVKAGELFF.

A few counts support this clonotype. V and J are TRBV5-1 and TRBJ2-4; D may be TRBD2 (5 bases). V was trimmed by 0 bases and J by 7 bases, leaving 17 bases between them. Germline CDR1 and CDR2: SGHRS and YFSETQ. The CDR3 has 16 residues. CDR3 in DNA: TGCGCCAGCAGCTTGGAAGTGGGCGCGGGTCGGAACATTCAGTACTTC. Residues: CASSLEVGAGRNIQYF.